This T cell receptor beta chain appears in the sequencing data of a study of beta chain features in type 1 diabetes. Across the whole study: In all, around 100,000,000 sorted cells from all samples were analyzed. Findings and caveats of the study: These data did not resolve whether HLA type affects TCRB rearrangement.

Reverse transcribing all isolated RNA meant expressed TCRB transcripts were sequenced. Clones were read by immunoSEQ multiplex PCR, and TCRdb kept only the in-frame ones, dropping some. This table holds 450,000 to 600,000 clones, roughly 30% found once. With respect to this clone: The antigen is unknown.

V lost 2 bases to trimming and J lost 1 base, with 9 bases between them. This CDR3 comprises 14 residues. CDR1 MNHNY and CDR2 SVGAGI come from the germline V gene (reference sequence). The sample was naive CD4+ T cells from blood. The V and J genes are TRBV6-6 and TRBJ2-7; D is perhaps TRBD2 (5 bases). This receptor was identified in a man aged 18 to 29 in good health. The CDR3 spells CASSYTEGSYEQYF. The CDR3 DNA follows: TGTGCCAGCAGTTACACCGAGGGATCCTACGAGCAGTACTTC.